The 7 T cell receptor beta chains reported below all come from one sample, sequenced in a study of cytomegalovirus exposure and HLA in healthy donors. Sequencing used immunoSEQ multiplex PCR; TCRdb keeps in-frame clones, though not all of them. This sample carries more than 55,000 clones, around 96% of them seen once, and the ten largest clones take 0.9%. Sequencing was performed on PBMCs. Every receptor here comes from a man aged 18 to 35 in good health and CMV-seronegative.

J is TRBJ2-7 and V is TRBV7-6; 10 positions match TRBD1. This CDR3 is built from 18 residues. The trim removed 4 bases at V and 1 base at J, leaving 13 bases unmatched. Germline V lookup: CDR1 SGHVS, CDR2 FNYEAQ. The CDR3 reads CASSSQIAGQGFSYEQYF. As DNA, the CDR3 is TGTGCCAGCAGCTCACAAATCGCGGGACAGGGGTTTTCCTACGAGCAGTACTTC.

This chain connects TRBV6-1 to TRBJ2-7, with TRBD1 matching 7 bases. V shed 6 bases and J 6 bases; nucleotides not matched to a gene: 5. CDR1 and CDR2 from the germline V gene are MNHNS and SASEGT. The CDR3 consists of 12 residues. The CDR3 DNA reads as TGTGCCAGCAGCGGACAGGTCGGCGAGCAGTACTTC. Its protein is CASSGQVGEQYF.

This chain's CDR3 is CATSGGLEPTDTQYF. In DNA form, the CDR3 reads TGTGCCACCAGCGGGGGACTAGAGCCCACAGATACGCAGTATTTT. This chain joins TRBV15 and TRBJ2-3, with TRBD2 matching over 8 bases. The trim removed 5 bases at V and 2 bases at J, leaving 6 bases unmatched. This CDR3 has 15 amino acids. Germline loops: CDR1 LNHNV, CDR2 YYDKDF (reference sequence).

The gene calls are TRBV13 and TRBJ2-3, with 13 bases aligning to TRBD2. Germline trimming cut 5 bases from V and 2 bases from J; bases unmatched to any gene: 4. This CDR3 is 16 amino acids long. Per germline, CDR1 PRHDT and CDR2 FYEKMQ (reference sequence). The CDR3 DNA follows: TGTGCCAGCAGCACGACTAGCGGGAGGCCCACAGATACGCAGTATTTT. Its protein is CASSTTSGRPTDTQYF.

The V gene is TRBV6-5, the J gene TRBJ1-1; D may be TRBD1 (5 bases). Germline lookup yields CDR1 MNHEY and CDR2 SVGAGI. The CDR3 runs to 14 residues. Trimming stripped 2 bases from V and 1 base from J, with 8 bases between. In DNA form, the CDR3 reads TGTGCCAGCAGTTACAGGGGCCAGAACACTGAAGCTTTCTTT. It is translated as CASSYRGQNTEAFF.

This chain uses TRBV9 with TRBJ1-1; D is uncertain. CDR3 length: 16 amino acids. V was clipped by 4 bases and J by 0 bases, with 16 bases between them. Germline values: CDR1 SGDLS, CDR2 YYNGEE. The CDR3 sequence: CASSPSSGLMNTEAFF. Here the CDR3 DNA reads TGTGCCAGCAGCCCGAGCTCGGGGTTGATGAACACTGAAGCTTTCTTT.

The chain joins TRBV27 to TRBJ2-2; TRBD2 matches at 12 bases. The V gene's germline CDR1 is MNHEY and CDR2 SMNVEV (reference sequence). J was trimmed by 3 bases and V by 5 bases; bases with no gene match: 7. CDR3 length: 17 residues. CDR3 in DNA: TGTGCCAGCAGTCTGATGACTAGCGGGGGACACACCGGGGAGCTGTTTTTT. It translates to CASSLMTSGGHTGELFF.